The next 27 T cell receptor beta chains were all read from a single sample in a study of ipilimumab plus nivolumab after autologous stem cell transplantation (dated by TCRdb to about 2021). The method behind the library was the immunoSEQ multiplex PCR assay. As stored in TCRdb, this immuneACCESS dataset retains in-frame rearrangements with V and J assigned. A fraction of the clones does not appear; measured against another copy, unresolved V genes explain less than half of the discrepancy, and the remainder lacks a known reason. This sample has 10,000 or so clones in its table, and 60% to 80% of those were observed once. The ten largest clones represent roughly 27% of the sample. This specimen consisted of PBMCs, obtained in a trial of ipilimumab plus nivolumab as post-transplant consolidation. These receptors all stem from a male donor with diffuse large B-cell lymphoma.

The chain carries TRBV22-1 and TRBJ1-2. TRBV22-1 is designated a pseudogene. The CDR3 length is 13 residues. CDR3 nucleotides: TGTCCTGGGAGGGCGAGAAAGACCTATGGCTACACCTTC. This translates into CPGRARKTYGYTF.

The chain uses TRBV5-6 and TRBJ1-1; D ambiguous. Germline assignment: CDR1 SGHDT and CDR2 YYEEEE. The CDR3 loop spans 15 amino acids. V lost 1 base and J 7 bases, leaving 17 bases between the germline ends. The CDR3 DNA is TGTGCCAGCAGCTTGCTTGGCGCTACCCAACTTGAAGCTTTCTTT. This translates into CASSLLGATQLEAFF.

This clone is a singleton in its sample. The chain joins TRBV7-8 to TRBJ2-2; 10 bases agree with TRBD1. The ends lost 2 bases at V and 5 bases at J; junction bases unmatched: 5. The CDR3 has 16 amino acids. In germline, CDR1 is SGHVS, CDR2 FQNEAQ. The CDR3 here is CASSLRTGGSTGELFF. DNA for the CDR3: TGTGCCAGCAGCTTAAGGACAGGGGGTTCAACCGGGGAGCTGTTTTTT.

The J gene is TRBJ2-5, the V gene TRBV5-6, with 10 bases that match TRBD1. This CDR3 comprises 15 residues. Germline-derived CDR1 and CDR2 are SGHDT and YYEEEE. With 4 bases clipped from V and 3 bases from J, the junction kept 6 bases outside the gene matches. Here the CDR3 DNA reads TGTGCCAGCAGCCTGAGGACAGGGGGAGAAGAGACCCAGTACTTC. Its translation: CASSLRTGGEETQYF.

The chain recombines TRBV19 with TRBJ2-1; D not certain. This CDR3 has 13 residues. Germline lookup yields CDR1 LNHDA and CDR2 SQIVND (reference sequence). V lost 5 bases and J lost 8, with 13 bases in between. The CDR3 is CASSPPPGYEQFF. In DNA form, the CDR3 reads TGTGCCAGTAGTCCCCCGCCGGGCTATGAGCAGTTCTTC.

The chain carries TRBV18 and TRBJ1-1; D gene uncertain. Germline V gene sequence: CDR1 KGHSH, CDR2 LQKENI. This CDR3 region has 15 residues. The V end was cut by 2 bases, the J end by 4 bases, with 14 bases between. CDR3 bases: TGTGCCAGCTCACCAGACCAGAGGGCCGGCACTGAAGCTTTCTTT. Translated: CASSPDQRAGTEAFF.

The rearrangement uses TRBV7-9 and TRBJ2-7; D not certain. The V gene's germline CDR1 is SEHNR and CDR2 FQNEAQ (reference sequence). Deletions cut 3 bases from V and 7 bases from J, with 13 bases between. The CDR3 consists of 13 residues. CDR3 sequence reads: CASSLVGSGEQYF. DNA of the CDR3: TGTGCCAGCAGCTTGGTGGGATCTGGAGAGCAGTACTTC.

The gene calls are TRBV19 and TRBJ2-1, with TRBD2 identical over 8 bases. The V gene's germline CDR1 is LNHDA and CDR2 SQIVND (reference sequence). This CDR3 has 15 residues. V trimming: 8 bases; J trimming: 4 bases; junction bases outside the gene matches: 10. The CDR3 coding sequence is TGTGCCAGTGGTTCGGGACTAGGACAATACAATGAGCAGTTCTTC. It specifies CASGSGLGQYNEQFF.

This rearrangement joins TRBV5-4 to TRBJ2-5; a possible D gene is TRBD2 (6 bases). This CDR3 is 16 amino acids long. V was cut by 4 bases and J by 5 bases, with 21 bases left in between. CDR1 is SGHNT, CDR2 YYREEE, per germline (reference sequence). The chain's CDR3 is CASSIRGASDLETQYF. The CDR3 coding sequence is TGTGCCAGCAGCATTAGAGGAGCTAGCGATCTGGAGACCCAGTACTTC.

Written as DNA, the CDR3 is TGTGCCAGCAGCCCAGGGGGGGTGGCTGAAGCTTTCTTT. Translation: CASSPGGVAEAFF. The chain couples TRBV7-2 to TRBJ1-1, with 7 nucleotides matching TRBD1. The CDR3 is 13 residues long. The junction had 6 bases not matched to a gene; V was cut back by 5 bases and J by 6 bases. Germline assignment: CDR1 SGHTA and CDR2 FQGNSA.

Turning to this clone: Other DNA sequences within the sample encode an identical CDR3. V and J are TRBV7-2 and TRBJ1-2, with D possibly being TRBD1 (6 bases). CDR3 size: 13 residues. CDR1 is SGHTA, CDR2 FQGNSA, per germline. V was shortened by 3 bases and J by 4 bases, with 9 bases between the two germline ends. For the CDR3, the DNA is TGTGCCAGCAGCTTGGGCAGGGGCTATGGCTACACCTTC. Translating it yields CASSLGRGYGYTF.

This chain connects TRBV2 to TRBJ2-5; 12 bases line up with TRBD2. In germline, CDR1 is SNHLY, CDR2 FYNNEI. Unmatched junction bases numbered 1, after V lost 4 bases and J lost 4 bases. This CDR3 has 14 residues. CDR3 bases: TGTGCCAGCAGTGGACTAGCGGGGGCAGAGACCCAGTACTTC. Translation: CASSGLAGAETQYF.

This rearrangement joins TRBV25-1 to TRBJ2-1; 8 bases are a match to TRBD2. The trim removed 5 bases at V and 9 bases at J, leaving 6 bases unmatched. The CDR3 has 13 residues. CDR1 is MGHDK and CDR2 is SYGVNS in the germline V gene. CDR3 coding DNA: TGTGCCAGCAGTTTACTAGCGGTGAGTGAGCAGTTCTTC. This translates into CASSLLAVSEQFF.

This clone has a count of ten or more. The chain has TRBV27 and TRBJ1-5, with TRBD1 matching over 10 bases. Trimming removed 7 bases from V and 4 bases from J; junction bases left unmatched: 7. This CDR3 spans 15 amino acids. Germline V gene sequence: CDR1 MNHEY, CDR2 SMNVEV (reference sequence). The chain's CDR3 is CASKLGQGENQPQHF. The CDR3 DNA sequence: TGTGCCAGCAAGCTCGGACAGGGGGAGAATCAGCCCCAGCATTTT.

V gene TRBV14 combines with J gene TRBJ1-2; D remains ambiguous. Trimming shortened V by 4 bases and J by 4 bases, and 10 bases separated the two germline ends. Germline assignment: CDR1 SGHDN and CDR2 FVKESK. The CDR3 loop spans 13 amino acids. Here the CDR3 reads CASSRAVSYGYTF. The CDR3 nucleotides are TGTGCCAGCAGCCGCGCTGTCAGCTATGGCTACACCTTC. Combining the CDR3 with reference TRBV14 and TRBJ1-2 gives the whole variable domain EAGVTQFPSHSVIEKGQTVTLRCDPISGHDNLYWYRRVMGKEIKFLLHFVKESKQDESGMPNNRFLAERTGGTYSTLKVQPAELEDSGVYFCASSRAVSYGYTFGSGTRLTVV.

The V call is TRBV30, the J call TRBJ2-5; 10 nucleotides line up with TRBD2. The J call may be wrong; the DNA end is better matched by TRBJ2-7. Germline assignment: CDR1 GTSNPN and CDR2 SVGIG (reference sequence). The length of the CDR3 is 13 residues. CDR3 DNA sequence: TGTGCCGGTACTAGCGGGGTTACCTACGAGCAGTACTTC. Encoded protein: CAGTSGVTYEQYF.

This chain uses TRBV6-6 with TRBJ2-5; 7 bases align to TRBD1. Germline V lookup: CDR1 MNHNY, CDR2 SVGAGI (reference sequence). The CDR3 is made up of 15 amino acids. J was trimmed by 5 bases and V by 4 bases; bases with no gene match: 10. The CDR3, as DNA: TGTGCCAGCAGTTCCCGACAGGGCTCTCGGGAGACCCAGTACTTC. Its translation: CASSSRQGSRETQYF.

The V call is TRBV19, the J call TRBJ1-6; D remains ambiguous. CDR3 length: 13 residues. Looked up from germline, CDR1 is LNHDA and CDR2 is SQIVND (reference sequence). Between the trimmed V and J ends, which lost 1 base and 7 bases, there was a span of 5 bases. The CDR3 region has the DNA TGTGCCAGTAGTATAGTGGAGAATTCACCCCTCCACTTT. Protein sequence: CASSIVENSPLHF. The whole variable domain, remainder taken from reference TRBV19 and TRBJ1-6, is DGGITQSPKYLFRKEGQNVTLSCEQNLNHDAMYWYRQDPGQGLRLIYYSQIVNDFQKGDIAEGYSVSREKKESFPLTVTSAQKNPTAFYLCASSIVENSPLHFGNGTRLTVT.

The rearrangement uses TRBV30 and TRBJ2-6; a weak D match, TRBD2 (5 bases). The CDR3 consists of 15 residues. The germline V gene has CDR1 GTSNPN and CDR2 SVGIG (reference sequence). V was cut by 4 bases and J by 0 bases, with 10 bases left in between. The CDR3 loop is CAWIRGISGANVLTF. CDR3 bases: TGTGCCTGGATTCGAGGGATCTCTGGGGCCAACGTCCTGACTTTC. The variable domain in full, with the rest retrieved from reference TRBV30 and TRBJ2-6, is SQTIHQWPATLVQPVGSPLSLECTVEGTSNPNLYWYRQAAGRGLQLLFYSVGIGQISSEVPQNLSASRPQDRQFILSSKKLLLSDSGFYLCAWIRGISGANVLTFGAGSRLTVL.

The rearrangement joins TRBV7-3 to TRBJ2-7; TRBD1 aligns across 8 bases. The CDR3 runs to 13 residues. Germline CDR1 reads SGHTA; CDR2 reads FQGTGA. Unmatched junction bases numbered 8, after V lost 5 bases and J lost 8 bases. The CDR3 DNA is TGTGCCAGCAGCCCACAAGGGACAGGCAAGCAGTACTTC. It is translated as CASSPQGTGKQYF.

V and J are TRBV5-5 and TRBJ1-3, with 8 bases lining up with TRBD1. The CDR3 contains 15 residues. Unmatched junction bases numbered 4, after V lost 2 bases and J lost 3 bases. The germline V gene has CDR1 SGHKS and CDR2 YYEKEE (reference sequence). The CDR3 spells CASSFGQGDGNTIYF. Written as DNA, the CDR3 is TGTGCCAGCAGCTTCGGACAGGGCGATGGAAACACCATATATTTT.

This clone showed up just a few times. A far bigger clonotype differs at one base, so this is likely a read error. The chain couples TRBV4-2 to TRBJ1-1; possibly TRBD1 for D (5 bases). The CDR3 runs 16 residues. Germline CDR1 and CDR2: LGHNA and YNFKEQ. V was clipped by 0 bases and J by 0 bases, with 11 bases between them. CDR3 DNA: TGTGCCAGCAGCCAAGAGGGGCAACTCATGAACACTGAAGCTTTCTTT. It yields the protein CASSQEGQLMNTEAFF.

This clone was recorded a few times. The chain uses TRBV9 and TRBJ1-1; 8 bases fit TRBD1. The germline V gene has CDR1 SGDLS and CDR2 YYNGEE. This CDR3 spans 13 amino acids. V trimming: 4 bases; J trimming: 5 bases; junction bases outside the gene matches: 4. CDR3 bases: TGTGCCAGCAGCCGGAGGACAGGGACTGAAGCTTTCTTT. Protein: CASSRRTGTEAFF. The full variable domain, completed using reference TRBV9 and TRBJ1-1, is DSGVTQTPKHLITATGQRVTLRCSPRSGDLSVYWYQQSLDQGLQFLIQYYNGEERAKGNILERFSAQQFPDLHSELNLSSLELGDSALYFCASSRRTGTEAFFGQGTRLTVV.

The V gene is TRBV5-1, the J gene TRBJ2-1; 12 nucleotides match TRBD2. Germline-derived CDR1 and CDR2 are SGHRS and YFSETQ. J gave up 5 bases and V 4 bases, and 7 bases lay outside the gene matches. This CDR3 is 16 amino acids long. Here the CDR3 DNA reads TGCGCCAGCAGCGCTCGGACTAGCGGGGCCCACAATGAGCAGTTCTTC. Amino acid sequence: CASSARTSGAHNEQFF.

The V gene is TRBV4-3, the J gene TRBJ2-3, with a tentative D call TRBD2 (6 bases). CDR1 is LGHNA and CDR2 is YSLEER in the germline V gene. The CDR3 is 14 residues long. The V gene lost 2 bases and the J gene lost 7 bases, with 13 bases spanning the gap. CDR3 residues: CASSQNPGENTQYF. As DNA, the CDR3 is TGCGCCAGCAGCCAAAATCCGGGGGAGAATACGCAGTATTTT.

This chain joins TRBV15 and TRBJ2-5, with a tentative D call TRBD2 (6 bases). The J call may be wrong; the DNA end is better matched by TRBJ2-7. The germline CDR1 and CDR2 sequences are LNHNV and YYDKDF (reference sequence). The CDR3 covers 15 residues. The CDR3 protein is CATSIRTGEIYEQYF. The CDR3 bases are TGTGCCACCAGCATACGAACGGGGGAAATATACGAGCAGTACTTC.

V gene TRBV11-2 combines with J gene TRBJ2-3; D is perhaps TRBD2 (5 bases). V was clipped by 1 base and J by 0 bases, with 14 bases between them. The CDR3 contains 17 residues. Germline CDR1 reads SGHAT; CDR2 reads FQNNGV. In nucleotides, the CDR3 is TGTGCCAGCAGCTTAGTGAAAGCTAGCCGCAGCACAGATACGCAGTATTTT. Translating gives CASSLVKASRSTDTQYF.